This T cell receptor beta chain is from a study of blood T cell repertoires in COVID-19. Germline CDR1 SGHVS, CDR2 FQNEAQ. The CDR3 sequence is 19 residues long. V shed 2 bases, J shed 0 bases, and the junction held 13 bases outside the gene matches. Repertoires were generated with immunoSEQ multiplex PCR, while TCRdb's copy carries only in-frame clones and drops some. The sample consists of some 110,000 clones, roughly 84% of them appearing once. The receptor was isolated from a woman aged 30 to 39 who had recovered from COVID-19. Sequencing was carried out using PBMCs or T cells enriched from blood (not recorded which). This chain links TRBV7-8 with TRBJ2-4; 7 positions agree with TRBD2. This CDR3 is CASSLRRLADGLAKNIQYF. CDR3 sequence (DNA): TGTGCCAGCAGCTTAAGGCGGCTAGCGGACGGACTAGCCAAAAACATTCAGTACTTC.